One sample yielded the 32 T cell receptor beta chains listed below, sequenced in a study of early T cells in non-severe SARS-CoV-2 infection. TCRdb reprocessed the 5' RACE reads via MiXCR and lists one record per CDR3 protein. The sample contains tens of thousands of distinct CDR3 sequences, roughly 10% of which appear only once. The material sequenced was whole blood. These TCRs come from an adult who was a healthcare worker with PCR-confirmed SARS-CoV-2 infection or an uninfected control (not recorded which).

The chain links TRBV9 to TRBJ2-1; D unclear. V shed 3 bases and J shed 5 bases, with 12 bases lying between them. The CDR3 runs to 14 residues. Germline lookup yields CDR1 SGDLS and CDR2 YYNGEE. The CDR3 reads CASSAGPRDNEQFF. The DNA for the CDR3 is TGTGCCAGCAGCGCGGGCCCTAGGGACAATGAGCAGTTCTTC.

V is TRBV6-5 and J is TRBJ1-1; TRBD1 is a possible D gene (6 bases). V dropped 4 bases and J dropped 0 bases, with 12 bases sitting between them. The CDR3 spans 15 residues. The germline V gene has CDR1 MNHEY and CDR2 SVGAGI. The CDR3 region is CASSLKRGVNTEAFF. The CDR3 DNA reads as TGTGCCAGCAGTTTGAAGAGGGGGGTGAACACTGAAGCTTTCTTT.

Many counts were recorded for this clonotype. The rearrangement links TRBV7-9 to TRBJ2-5; 9 bases are a match to TRBD1. CDR3 length equals 19 residues. The trim removed 5 bases at V and 5 bases at J, leaving 21 bases unmatched. The germline CDR1 and CDR2 sequences are SEHNR and FQNEAQ (reference sequence). The CDR3 region is CASSPSPAAGTGRGETQYF. Written as DNA, the CDR3 is TGTGCCAGCAGCCCAAGCCCGGCTGCCGGGACAGGGAGGGGTGAGACCCAGTACTTC.

This chain joins TRBV24-1 and TRBJ2-3; D perhaps matches TRBD1 (6 bases). V was cut by 2 bases and J by 4 bases, with 12 bases left in between. Germline V gene sequence: CDR1 KGHDR, CDR2 SFDVKD. The CDR3 runs 15 residues. The CDR3 is CATSDSWGPPDTQYF. CDR3 DNA sequence: TGTGCCACCAGTGATTCATGGGGGCCTCCAGATACGCAGTATTTT.

The sample holds one count of this clonotype. The V and J genes are TRBV28 and TRBJ2-7; 12 bases map to TRBD2. This CDR3 is built from 15 residues. Germline values: CDR1 MDHEN, CDR2 SYDVKM. Trimming cost V 2 bases and J 3 bases; bases outside gene matches: 2. CDR3 sequence (DNA): TGTGCCAGCAGTTTACTAGCGGGAGGGTTCTACGAGCAGTACTTC. Translated: CASSLLAGGFYEQYF.

A few counts support this clonotype. This sequence joins TRBV7-6 and TRBJ1-6; 10 bases map to TRBD1. The CDR3 length is 17 residues. Germline trimming cut 0 bases from V and 6 bases from J; bases unmatched to any gene: 5. Germline CDR1 is SGHVS and CDR2 is FNYEAQ. The CDR3 is CASSLARTGGVNSPLHF. DNA for the CDR3: TGTGCCAGCAGCTTAGCGCGGACAGGGGGAGTTAATTCACCCCTCCACTTT. Based on the CDR3 plus reference TRBV7-6 and TRBJ1-6, the full variable domain is GAGVSQSPRYKVTKRGQDVALRCDPISGHVSLYWYRQALGQGPEFLTYFNYEAQQDKSGLPNDRFSAERPEGSISTLTIQRTEQRDSAMYRCASSLARTGGVNSPLHFGNGTRLTVT.

CDR3 protein: CATSDTGTGVAGELFF. CDR3 bases: TGTGCCACCAGTGATACCGGGACAGGGGTCGCCGGGGAGCTGTTTTTT. This chain links TRBV24-1 with TRBJ2-2; the match to TRBD1 covers 10 bases. The V gene's germline CDR1 is KGHDR and CDR2 SFDVKD. The CDR3 has 16 amino acids. Trimming at V came to 3 bases and at J to 6 bases, leaving 6 bases not matched to a gene.

This clonotype was counted ten times or more. The rearrangement uses TRBV18 and TRBJ1-4; no reliable D call. Germline-derived CDR1 and CDR2 are KGHSH and LQKENI. Trimming stripped 4 bases from V and 8 bases from J, with 11 bases between. The CDR3 is 13 residues long. CDR3 sequence reads: CASSQGGREKLFF. For the CDR3, the DNA is TGTGCCAGCTCACAGGGCGGGCGAGAAAAACTGTTTTTT.

In DNA, the CDR3 is TGTGCCAGCAGCCCCGCCTGGGGGGGGGTTTCACTAGCCAAAAACATTCAGTACTTC. Its protein product is CASSPAWGGVSLAKNIQYF. The rearrangement uses TRBV11-2 and TRBJ2-4, with 7 bases matching TRBD2. Germline values: CDR1 SGHAT, CDR2 FQNNGV. V was pared by 5 bases and J by 0 bases, with 16 bases of the junction left unmatched. The length of the CDR3 is 19 residues.

This clonotype was seen repeatedly, ten times or more. The rearrangement links TRBV12-3 or TRBV12-4 to TRBJ1-2; maybe TRBD1 (5 bases). Trimming stripped 7 bases from V and 4 bases from J, with 25 bases between. The CDR3 sequence is 17 residues long. As DNA, the CDR3 is TGTGCCAGCACCATGGGACGGTCCAACCACCGGTCCTATGGCTACACCTTC. It codes for CASTMGRSNHRSYGYTF.

Only a few counts were recorded for this clonotype. The chain employs TRBV7-3 and TRBJ2-3; 9 bases agree with TRBD2. Germline V gene sequence: CDR1 SGHTA, CDR2 FQGTGA. This CDR3 has 17 residues. Trimming cost V 2 bases and J 2 bases; bases outside gene matches: 8. CDR3 in DNA: TGTGCCAGCAGCTTATCGGCACTAGCGGGTTACACAGATACGCAGTATTTT. As protein: CASSLSALAGYTDTQYF.

This clonotype was recorded at least ten times. The rearrangement joins TRBV6-1 to TRBJ2-1; 9 bases match TRBD1. CDR1 MNHNS and CDR2 SASEGT come from the germline V gene. CDR3 size: 16 residues. Trimming cost V 10 bases and J 2 bases; bases outside gene matches: 12. The CDR3 nucleotides read TGTGCCACCGCTACGGGACAGGGTTTACCCTACAATGAGCAGTTCTTC. Its protein is CATATGQGLPYNEQFF.

This clonotype was counted between two and nine times. The rearrangement uses TRBV6-6 and TRBJ2-4; D possibly corresponds to TRBD1 (6 bases). Germline V gives CDR1 MNHNY, CDR2 SVGAGI (reference sequence). V shed 6 bases and J shed 0 bases, with 15 bases lying between them. This CDR3 contains 16 residues. The DNA of the CDR3 is TGTGCCAGCAGAGGGGACAACAGGGTAGCCAAAAACATTCAGTACTTC. It specifies CASRGDNRVAKNIQYF.

The chain's CDR3 is CASSHGQGGYEQYF. In DNA, the CDR3 is TGTGCCAGCAGCCACGGACAGGGAGGGTACGAGCAGTACTTC. The J gene is TRBJ2-7, the V gene TRBV11-3; D is possibly TRBD1 (8 bases). Germline V gene sequence: CDR1 SGHNT, CDR2 YENEEA. This CDR3 has 14 residues. V was clipped by 5 bases and J by 4 bases, with 15 bases between them.

This clonotype was recorded many times. The chain is built from TRBV7-8 and TRBJ2-1; 9 bases fit TRBD2. This CDR3 spans 15 amino acids. Losses at the gene ends were 1 base for V and 7 bases for J; bases not matched to a gene: 5. Per germline, CDR1 SGHVS and CDR2 FQNEAQ. CDR3 protein: CASSLGSGSGNEQFF. The DNA of the CDR3 is TGTGCCAGCAGCTTAGGTAGCGGGAGTGGTAATGAGCAGTTCTTC.

This clonotype showed up many times. The junction and the germline gene differ at one end; a read error may be behind it. The rearrangement links TRBV7-7 to TRBJ2-3; D is perhaps TRBD2 (6 bases). CDR3 length: 15 residues. Germline loops: CDR1 SSHAT, CDR2 FNYEAQ (reference sequence). CDR3 sequence: CASSRRGGEADTQYF. The CDR3 DNA is TGTGCTAGCAGCCGGCGGGGAGGAGAGGCAGATACGCAGTATTTT. Full variable domain (rest looked up from reference TRBV7-7 and TRBJ2-3): GAGVSQSPRYKVTKRGQDVTLRCDPISSHATLYWYQQALGQGPEFLTYFNYEAQPDKSGLPSDRFSAERPEGSISTLTIQRTEQRDSAMYRCASSRRGGEADTQYFGPGTRLTVL.

J is TRBJ1-1 and V is TRBV3-1; TRBD1 agrees at 8 bases. V gave up 3 bases and J gave up 4 bases; unmatched junction bases: 7. The germline CDR1 and CDR2 sequences are LGHDT and YNNKEL (reference sequence). This CDR3 region has 15 residues. CDR3 sequence reads: CASSHVRTGRTEAFF. CDR3 nucleotides: TGTGCCAGCAGCCACGTAAGGACAGGGCGCACTGAAGCTTTCTTT.

This clonotype occurred many times. The chain has TRBV4-1 and TRBJ1-5; D is unclear. The CDR3 runs 17 residues. V was cut by 0 bases and J by 2 bases, with 14 bases left in between. Per germline, CDR1 MGHRA and CDR2 YSYEKL. The CDR3 sequence is CASSQESASGGNQPQHF. CDR3 coding DNA: TGCGCCAGCAGCCAAGAGTCGGCGTCTGGGGGCAATCAGCCCCAGCATTTT.

The chain is built from TRBV3-1 and TRBJ2-7; D unclear. This CDR3 comprises 15 residues. Germline values: CDR1 LGHDT, CDR2 YNNKEL (reference sequence). V lost 0 bases to trimming and J lost 3 bases, with 12 bases between them. CDR3 sequence: CASSQDRAGRYEQYF. CDR3 coding DNA: TGTGCCAGCAGCCAAGATAGGGCAGGACGCTACGAGCAGTACTTC.

J is TRBJ2-5 and V is TRBV20-1; D remains unclear. V lost 1 base, J lost 2 bases, and 5 bases lay in between. CDR1 is DFQATT, CDR2 SNEGSKA, per germline (reference sequence). The CDR3 sequence is 12 residues long. The DNA of the CDR3 is TGCAGTGCTAGAGGGCCGCAAGAGACCCAGTACTTC. Amino acid sequence: CSARGPQETQYF.

The table lists this clonotype with many counts. V gene TRBV6-5 combines with J gene TRBJ2-3, with TRBD2 matching over 10 bases. This CDR3 has 16 amino acids. Trimming took 1 base from V and 3 from J; bases not matched to a gene: 4. Germline CDR1 MNHEY, CDR2 SVGAGI. CDR3 sequence: CASSYFSGGRTDTQYF. The CDR3 region has the DNA TGTGCCAGCAGTTACTTTAGCGGGGGGAGGACAGATACGCAGTATTTT.

This clonotype was seen many times. V usage is TRBV4-2 and J usage is TRBJ2-7; no firm D call. The ends were cut back, 0 bases at V and 3 bases at J, with 15 bases in the middle. This CDR3 region has 16 residues. Germline V gives CDR1 LGHNA, CDR2 YNFKEQ. The CDR3 is CASSQDFLEPLYEQYF. The CDR3 DNA reads as TGTGCCAGCAGCCAAGACTTCTTGGAGCCCCTCTACGAGCAGTACTTC.

This clonotype was seen at least ten times. The V call is TRBV7-2, the J call TRBJ2-5, with 7 bases lining up with TRBD1. The germline V gene encodes CDR1 SGHTA and CDR2 FQGNSA. V shed 5 bases, J shed 3 bases, and the junction held 6 bases outside the gene matches. The CDR3 loop spans 14 amino acids. CDR3 residues: CASSVRTGEETQYF. The CDR3 region has the DNA TGTGCCAGCAGCGTGAGGACAGGAGAAGAGACCCAGTACTTC.

This clonotype occurred many times. CDR3 in amino acids: CASSLGGARETQYF. CDR3 coding DNA: TGTGCCAGCAGCTTAGGAGGGGCCCGGGAGACCCAGTACTTC. The chain recombines TRBV11-3 with TRBJ2-5; D tentatively reads TRBD1 or TRBD2 (5 bases each). The CDR3 length is 14 residues. Germline CDR1 reads SGHNT; CDR2 reads YENEEA. V lost 1 base to trimming and J lost 5 bases, with 11 bases between them.

This clonotype was recorded many times. The gene calls are TRBV7-9 and TRBJ2-6, with 12 bases aligning to TRBD1. V lost 6 bases to trimming and J lost 2 bases; unmatched junction nucleotides: 8. This CDR3 region has 18 residues. Per the germline V gene, CDR1 is SEHNR and CDR2 is FQNEAQ (reference sequence). The CDR3 region is CASRASGTGGAGANVLTF. The CDR3 region has the DNA TGTGCCAGCAGGGCCTCAGGGACAGGGGGCGCTGGGGCCAACGTCCTGACTTTC.

At least ten counts were recorded for this clonotype. V usage is TRBV12-5 and J usage is TRBJ2-7; 9 positions match TRBD1. Per germline, CDR1 LGHNT and CDR2 FRNRAP. This CDR3 has 17 residues. Trimming cost V 6 bases and J 1 base; bases outside gene matches: 13. CDR3 DNA sequence: TGTGCTAGTGGGCCCACCTACCGGGACAGGGCTTCCTACGAGCAGTACTTC. Translating gives CASGPTYRDRASYEQYF. Full variable domain (remainder filled in from reference TRBV12-5 and TRBJ2-7): DARVTQTPRHKVTEMGQEVTMRCQPILGHNTVFWYRQTMMQGLELLAYFRNRAPLDDSGMPKDRFSAEMPDATLATLKIQPSEPRDSAVYFCASGPTYRDRASYEQYFGPGTRLTVT.

A few counts support this clonotype. V and J are TRBV5-1 and TRBJ2-7, with TRBD2 matching over 11 bases. With 2 bases clipped from V and 5 bases from J, the junction kept 3 bases outside the gene matches. CDR1 SGHRS and CDR2 YFSETQ come from the germline V gene. This CDR3 has 14 residues. CDR3 region: CASSFTSGSHEQYF. For the CDR3, the DNA is TGCGCCAGCAGCTTCACTAGCGGGAGCCACGAGCAGTACTTC. The full variable domain, with the rest looked up from reference TRBV5-1 and TRBJ2-7, is KAGVTQTPRYLIKTRGQQVTLSCSPISGHRSVSWYQQTPGQGLQFLFEYFSETQRNKGNFPGRFSGRQFSNSRSEMNVSTLELGDSALYLCASSFTSGSHEQYFGPGTRLTVT.

The table lists this clonotype with many counts. The chain carries TRBV11-1 and TRBJ2-7, with TRBD1 matching over 7 bases. V dropped 4 bases and J dropped 0; count of bases not matched to a gene: 3. CDR1 and CDR2 from the germline V gene are SGHAT and FQDESV (reference sequence). This CDR3 has 14 amino acids. In nucleotides, the CDR3 is TGTGCCAGCAGCTCATCAGGGGGCTCCTACGAGCAGTACTTC. It encodes CASSSSGGSYEQYF.

This clonotype was picked up a small number of times. The genes are TRBV4-1 and TRBJ2-7; weak D call: TRBD2 (6 bases). CDR1 is MGHRA and CDR2 is YSYEKL in the germline V gene. This CDR3 is built from 16 residues. Trimming left V 5 bases short and J 0 bases short, with 17 bases between. The CDR3 is CASSSTAGPRSYEQYF. CDR3 in DNA: TGCGCCAGCAGCTCGACCGCGGGGCCCCGCTCCTACGAGCAGTACTTC.

V usage is TRBV9 and J usage is TRBJ2-3; D is unclear. From germline, CDR1 is SGDLS and CDR2 YYNGEE. CDR3 size: 13 residues. Trimming left V 3 bases short and J 7 bases short, with 12 bases between. CDR3 residues: CASSERNGNTQYF. Here the CDR3 DNA reads TGTGCCAGCAGCGAAAGGAATGGTAATACGCAGTATTTT.

In its sample, this clonotype was seen many times. The chain employs TRBV18 and TRBJ1-3; TRBD1 agrees at 7 bases. V lost 3 bases and J lost 4; bases outside the gene matches: 0. This CDR3 has 13 residues. Per germline, CDR1 KGHSH and CDR2 LQKENI. CDR3 DNA sequence: TGTGCCAGCTCACCGGACAGGGGAAACACCATATATTTT. Translating gives CASSPDRGNTIYF. Variable domain in full (rest from reference TRBV18 and TRBJ1-3): NAGVMQNPRHLVRRRGQEARLRCSPMKGHSHVYWYRQLPEEGLKFMVYLQKENIIDESGMPKERFSAEFPKEGPSILRIQQVVRGDSAAYFCASSPDRGNTIYFGEGSWLTVV.

This clonotype has at least ten counts. The chain links TRBV7-2 to TRBJ1-6; TRBD1 is a possible D gene (5 bases). With 10 bases removed from V and 10 bases from J, the gap between germline ends came to 11 bases. The CDR3 is 11 amino acids. The germline gives CDR1 SGHTA, CDR2 FQGNSA. CDR3 loop: CATARDSPLHF. CDR3 DNA: TGTGCCACCGCACGGGACTCACCCCTCCACTTT. Together with reference TRBV7-2 and TRBJ1-6, the CDR3 gives the full variable domain: GAGVSQSPSNKVTEKGKDVELRCDPISGHTALYWYRQSLGQGLEFLIYFQGNSAPDKSGLPSDRFSAERTGGSVSTLTIQRTQQEDSAVYLCATARDSPLHFGNGTRLTVT.